This TCR beta chain was sequenced for a study of blood T cell repertoires in COVID-19 (dated by TCRdb to 2018 to 2021). Background on the whole study: Collaborator samples came from the United States, Italy and Spain and covered acute and convalescent phases of COVID-19. The material from the prospective study consisted of cDNA or gDNA derived from T cells, B-cell-depleted T cells, or PBMCs. Subjects who had been exposed to COVID-19, were actively infected with it, or had recovered from it provided the deeply sampled blood TCRbeta repertoires that made up the dataset. The repertoires were released in a freely available public database intended as a resource for research on the immune response to SARS-CoV-2. The samples were drawn from the first 160 participants of the ongoing ImmuneRACE study and from over a thousand subjects provided by 6 global collaborators. The sample metadata nearly always contained a de-identified subject ID, COVID-19 status, age in years and sex. Where HLA class I and class II types were available, the types were taken from metadata supplied by the sample provider, not from assay-based typing.

In the prospective study, participants were roughly 18 to 100 years old, resided in fewer than 25 geographic areas of the United States, and were enrolled through a virtual design. Cohort assignment in the prospective study relied on participant-reported clinical history from a screening survey and a study questionnaire. Recovered participants in ImmuneRACE Cohort 3 were defined by two consecutive negative NP/OP PCR tests, clearance by a healthcare professional, or resolution of symptoms. Mobile phlebotomists in the prospective study collected whole blood, serum and a nasopharyngeal or oropharyngeal swab from every participant. Participants in the prospective study had the option to provide additional blood draws and questionnaires over an approximately 2-month period. Blood samples from the prospective study were shipped frozen or at room temperature prior to DNA extraction. Broader findings and caveats from the paper: How much clinical and demographic metadata was included differed by source and by participant, and the metadata was provided uncurated.

V and J are truncated by 2 bases and 0 bases respectively, leaving an intervening sequence of 5 bases. The germline V gene supplies CDR1 SGHDN and CDR2 FVKESK. The cysteine opens and the phenylalanine closes a CDR3 of 15 amino acids. This entry keeps only the CDR3 DNA: 45 bases, framed from base 1. TCRbeta CDR3 regions were amplified from genomic DNA by means of the immunoSEQ Assay, a bias-controlled multiplex PCR. As for how the authors treated the data: The number of nucleated cells in each sample was estimated from the amplification of reference gene primers within the assay. To quantify the absolute abundance of each unique TCRbeta CDR3 rearrangement, sequence reads were collapsed and filtered. Productive Simpson clonality was computed per sample as the square root of Simpson's diversity index over productive rearrangements. In TCRdb, the immuneACCESS table is reduced to in-frame sequences with V and J assigned. These tables do not hold every clone; where another copy was compared, an unresolved V gene accounts for under half, and the others remain unexplained. V and J calls and clone size are given by that table; D and trimming were obtained from the DNA. This sample holds fewer than 200,000 clones; 88% were observed only once. Together, the top ten hold roughly 9% of the sample.

Remarks on this clone: There is no known antigen for this receptor. Per-base quality was not reported, and no clone a single base away is much larger than it.

The chain couples TRBV14 to TRBJ2-6, with no D gene named confidently. This clonotype was obtained from a woman aged 18-29 years who had recovered from COVID-19. Sequenced: PBMCs or T cells enriched from blood (not recorded which). The CDR3 protein: CASSQTGSGANVLTF. The DNA is TGTGCCAGCAGCCAAACCGGCTCTGGGGCCAACGTCCTGACTTTC. Supplemented by the reference TRBV14 and TRBJ2-6 proteins around the CDR3, the complete variable domain is EAGVTQFPSHSVIEKGQTVTLRCDPISGHDNLYWYRRVMGKEIKFLLHFVKESKQDESGMPNNRFLAERTGGTYSTLKVQPAELEDSGVYFCASSQTGSGANVLTFGAGSRLTVL.